This TCR beta chain was captured in a study of T-cell reconstitution after alpha-beta-depleted transplantation in children. A TCRbeta library incorporating unique molecular identifiers was prepared. TCRdb re-called the PCR reads through MiXCR, storing one row per CDR3 protein. Among about 500,000 distinct CDR3 sequences, roughly 33% were seen once, and the ten largest hold less than 2.5%. The CDR3 has 15 amino acids. V lost 6 bases, J lost 0 bases, and 12 bases lay in between. The V gene's germline CDR1 is MGHDK and CDR2 SYGVNS. Material: PBMCs from the stem cell graft donor, obtained from the stem cell graft. This chain connects TRBV25-1 to TRBJ2-1; the D is unclear. The TCR originated in a human donor who donated a stem cell graft to a child with aplastic anemia. CDR3 bases: TGTGCCAGCAGGGGTGACATGAGCTCCTACAATGAGCAGTTCTTC. Protein product: CASRGDMSSYNEQFF.